This T cell receptor (beta chain) came from a study of tumor and adjacent non-tumor tissue in lung cancer. The study, taken as a whole, reports: TCR diversity was significantly greater in tumor than normal lung tissue.

Remarks on this clonotype: Its specificity is unknown.

Three rounds of nested PCR, following a modified ARM-PCR protocol, produced the TCRbeta library. A single record per CDR3 protein comes from TCRdb applying MiXCR to the multiplex PCR reads. The data hold approximately 79,000 distinct CDR3 sequences, with 76% observed a single time. The CDR3 runs to 14 residues. The germline gives CDR1 LGHNA, CDR2 YNFKEQ. No cell sorting was done before RNA was extracted from the tissue. More than 3 cm separated this lung sample from the edge of the tumor. Sequences were obtained from distant non-tumor lung tissue. This sequence joins TRBV4-2 and TRBJ1-5, with a weak D call TRBD1 (5 bases). This TCR derives from a man in his 70s with non-small cell lung cancer. The CDR3 region is CVGSQDRGSRPQHF. CDR3 DNA sequence: TGTGTCGGCAGCCAAGATCGGGGGAGCCGGCCACAGCATTTT.